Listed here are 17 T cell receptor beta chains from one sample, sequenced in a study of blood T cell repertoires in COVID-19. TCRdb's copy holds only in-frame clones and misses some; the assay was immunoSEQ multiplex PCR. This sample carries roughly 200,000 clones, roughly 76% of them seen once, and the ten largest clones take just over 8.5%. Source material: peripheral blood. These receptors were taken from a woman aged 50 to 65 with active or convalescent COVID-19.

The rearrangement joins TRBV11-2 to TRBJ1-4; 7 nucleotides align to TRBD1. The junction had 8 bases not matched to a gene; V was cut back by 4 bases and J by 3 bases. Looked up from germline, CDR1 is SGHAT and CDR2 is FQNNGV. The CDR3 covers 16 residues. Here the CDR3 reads CASSSTGFISNEKLFF. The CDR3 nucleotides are TGTGCCAGCAGCTCGACAGGGTTTATTTCTAATGAAAAACTGTTTTTT.

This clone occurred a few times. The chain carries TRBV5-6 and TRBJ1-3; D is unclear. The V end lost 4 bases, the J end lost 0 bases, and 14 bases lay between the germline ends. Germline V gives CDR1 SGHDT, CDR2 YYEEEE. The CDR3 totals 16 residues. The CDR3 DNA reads TGTGCCAGCAGCGCCGACGGGATGAACTCTGGAAACACCATATATTTT. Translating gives CASSADGMNSGNTIYF.

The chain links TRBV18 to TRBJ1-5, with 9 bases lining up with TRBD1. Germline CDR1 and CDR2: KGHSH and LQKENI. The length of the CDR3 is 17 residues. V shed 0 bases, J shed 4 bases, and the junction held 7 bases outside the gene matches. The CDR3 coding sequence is TGTGCCAGCTCACCACCGGCGACAGGGGGACTTAATCAGCCCCAGCATTTT. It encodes CASSPPATGGLNQPQHF.

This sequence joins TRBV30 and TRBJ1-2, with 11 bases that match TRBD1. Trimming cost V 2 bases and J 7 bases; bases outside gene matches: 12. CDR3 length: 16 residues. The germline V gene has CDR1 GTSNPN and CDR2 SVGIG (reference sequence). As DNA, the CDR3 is TGTGCCTGGAGTACGCCCCGGACAGGGGGCGCCGCTGGCTACACCTTC. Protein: CAWSTPRTGGAAGYTF.

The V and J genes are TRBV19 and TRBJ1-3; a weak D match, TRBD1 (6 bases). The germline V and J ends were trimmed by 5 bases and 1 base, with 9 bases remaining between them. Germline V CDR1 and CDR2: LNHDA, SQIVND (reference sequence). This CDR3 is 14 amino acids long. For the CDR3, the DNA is TGTGCCAGTAGTGCAACAGGGTCTGGAAACACCATATATTTT. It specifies CASSATGSGNTIYF.

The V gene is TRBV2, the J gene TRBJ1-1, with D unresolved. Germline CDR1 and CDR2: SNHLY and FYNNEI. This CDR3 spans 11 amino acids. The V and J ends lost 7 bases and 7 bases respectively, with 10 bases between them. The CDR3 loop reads CASKPAVEAFF. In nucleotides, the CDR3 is TGTGCCAGCAAACCCGCAGTTGAAGCTTTCTTT.

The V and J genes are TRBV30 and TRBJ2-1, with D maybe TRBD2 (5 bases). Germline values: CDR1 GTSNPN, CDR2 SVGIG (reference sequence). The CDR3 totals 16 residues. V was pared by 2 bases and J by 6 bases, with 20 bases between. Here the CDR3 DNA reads TGTGCCTGGAGTACGCCCGGGCGAGGGAGCGCCAATGAGCAGTTCTTC. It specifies CAWSTPGRGSANEQFF.

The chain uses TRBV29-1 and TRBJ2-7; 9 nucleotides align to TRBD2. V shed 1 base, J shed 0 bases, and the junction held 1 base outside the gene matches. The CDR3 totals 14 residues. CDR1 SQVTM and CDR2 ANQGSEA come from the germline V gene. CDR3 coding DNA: TGCAGCGTTGAAGTTAGCGGGAGCTCCTACGAGCAGTACTTC. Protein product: CSVEVSGSSYEQYF.

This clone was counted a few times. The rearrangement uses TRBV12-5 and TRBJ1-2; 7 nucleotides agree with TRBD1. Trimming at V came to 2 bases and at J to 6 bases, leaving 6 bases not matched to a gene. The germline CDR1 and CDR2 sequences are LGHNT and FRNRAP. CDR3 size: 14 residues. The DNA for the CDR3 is TGTGCTAGTGGTTTGCCGACACAGGGGAATGGCTACACCTTC. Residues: CASGLPTQGNGYTF.

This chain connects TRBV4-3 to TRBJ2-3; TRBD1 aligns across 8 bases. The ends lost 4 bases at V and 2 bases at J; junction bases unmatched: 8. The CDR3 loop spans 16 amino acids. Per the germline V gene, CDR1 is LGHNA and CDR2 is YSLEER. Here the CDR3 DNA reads TGCGCCAGCAGCCCTAAACGACAGGGGACCACAGATACGCAGTATTTT. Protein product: CASSPKRQGTTDTQYF.

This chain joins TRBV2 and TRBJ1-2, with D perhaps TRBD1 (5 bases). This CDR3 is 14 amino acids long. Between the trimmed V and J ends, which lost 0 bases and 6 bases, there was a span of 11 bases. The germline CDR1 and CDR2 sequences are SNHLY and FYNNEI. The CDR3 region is CASSEARVVNGYTF. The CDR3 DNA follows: TGTGCCAGCAGTGAAGCCAGGGTGGTCAATGGCTACACCTTC.

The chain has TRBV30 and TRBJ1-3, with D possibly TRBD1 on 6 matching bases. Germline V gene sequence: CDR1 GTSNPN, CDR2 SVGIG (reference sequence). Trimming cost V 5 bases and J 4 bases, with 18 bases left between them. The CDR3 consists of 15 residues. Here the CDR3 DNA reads TGTGCCTGGTCTACAGGGTACTCTGGAGGAAACACCATATATTTT. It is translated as CAWSTGYSGGNTIYF. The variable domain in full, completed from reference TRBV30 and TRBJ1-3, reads SQTIHQWPATLVQPVGSPLSLECTVEGTSNPNLYWYRQAAGRGLQLLFYSVGIGQISSEVPQNLSASRPQDRQFILSSKKLLLSDSGFYLCAWSTGYSGGNTIYFGEGSWLTVV.

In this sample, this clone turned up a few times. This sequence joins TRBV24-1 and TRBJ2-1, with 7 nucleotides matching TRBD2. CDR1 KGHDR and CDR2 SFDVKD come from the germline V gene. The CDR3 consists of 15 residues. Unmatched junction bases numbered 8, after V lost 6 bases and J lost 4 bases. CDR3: CATSRSRAGYNEQFF. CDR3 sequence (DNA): TGTGCCACCAGTCGCTCACGAGCGGGGTACAATGAGCAGTTCTTC.

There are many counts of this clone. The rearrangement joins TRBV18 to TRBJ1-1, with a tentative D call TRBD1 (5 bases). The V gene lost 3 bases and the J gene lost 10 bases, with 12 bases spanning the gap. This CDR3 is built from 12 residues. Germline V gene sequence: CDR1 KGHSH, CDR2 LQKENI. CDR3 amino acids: CASSPFWTRAFF. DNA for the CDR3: TGTGCCAGCTCACCTTTCTGGACACGAGCTTTCTTT.

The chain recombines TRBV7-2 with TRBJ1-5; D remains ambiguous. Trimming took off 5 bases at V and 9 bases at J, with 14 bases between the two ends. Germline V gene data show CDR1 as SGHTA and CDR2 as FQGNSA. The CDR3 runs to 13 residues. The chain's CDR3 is CASSLGGARPQHF. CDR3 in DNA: TGTGCCAGCAGCCTAGGCGGCGCACGGCCCCAGCATTTT.

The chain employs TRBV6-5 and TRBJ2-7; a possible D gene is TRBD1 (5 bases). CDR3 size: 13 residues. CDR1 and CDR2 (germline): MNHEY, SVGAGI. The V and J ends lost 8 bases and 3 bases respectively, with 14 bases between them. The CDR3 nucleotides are TGTGCCAGCCAGATGACAGTCAACTACGAGCAGTACTTC. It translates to CASQMTVNYEQYF.

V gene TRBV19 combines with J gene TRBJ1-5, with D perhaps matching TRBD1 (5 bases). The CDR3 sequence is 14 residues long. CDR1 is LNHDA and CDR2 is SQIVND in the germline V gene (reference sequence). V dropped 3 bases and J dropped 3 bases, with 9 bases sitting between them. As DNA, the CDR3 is TGTGCCAGTAGTATCGCCAGGGACAATCAGCCCCAGCATTTT. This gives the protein CASSIARDNQPQHF.